One T cell receptor (beta chain) is described in this entry. This clonotype is medium-sized (0.01 to 0.1%) on the basis of its frequency; no count is available. It lacks a known antigen. For every CD8+ T cell subset, under 350,000 cells were flow-sorted straight into RLT lysis buffer, and each subset was sorted in triplicate. To exclude memory contaminants, naive CD8+ T cells were stringently defined as CD45RO-CCR7+CD27+CD95-. Using standard density gradient centrifugation, peripheral blood mononuclear cells were isolated from buffy coats. A FACSAria III was used to flow-sort naive CD8+ T cells into CXCR3-negative and CXCR3-positive populations. Total RNA was extracted from sorted cells with an RNeasy Mini Kit. Sequencing was carried out with a NextSeq 550. The Human TCR Profiling Kit (MiLaboratory) was used to prepare UMI-labeled 5' RACE TRB cDNA libraries. cDNA synthesis used the entire amount of extracted RNA, and PCR amplification then used the entire amount of cDNA produced. The libraries were made side by side, with each library going through the same number of PCR cycles. Processing in the source paper ran as follows. With a minimum of two reads required per UMI, MIGEC and MiXCR pulled out about 50,000 +/- 10,000 unique UMI-labeled TRB cDNA molecules from each library. Each library averaged roughly 36,000 +/- 9,600 functional in-frame TRB CDR3 nucleotide clonotypes without stop codons. After downsampling to 5000 UMI-labeled TRB molecules per sample, diversity metrics such as normalized Shannon-Wiener and Chao1 were calculated in VDJtools. Clonotype-size-weighted physicochemical properties of the central five CDR3 residues (interaction energy, strength, volume and Kidera factor 4) were computed in VDJtools. The reads underwent TCRdb reprocessing, giving one record for each CDR3 protein sequence and no DNA. TCRdb, not the authors, supplied the V and J calls. The sample table on file contains about 5,600 distinct CDR3 sequences. Around 1.9% of the sample comes from the top ten.

The data stem from a study of CXCR3-negative and CXCR3-positive naive CD8 T cells (dated by TCRdb to 2018 to 2020). Describing the broader study: About 135 million TRB reads were obtained in total, roughly 1.5 +/- 0.3 million reads per library. The diversity and physicochemical repertoire analyses included 11 donors pooled from two independent experiments. The TRBV-TRBJ cluster analysis covered naive subsets from a handful of donors and memory cells from 3 donors.

Broad study findings and their caveats: Surface CD5, linked to self-reactivity in mice, was comparable between naive subsets; TCR interaction strength was therefore also inferred from TRB CDR3 physicochemical properties. TRB CDR3s from CXCR3-positive naive cells showed higher hydrophobicity (lower Kidera factor 4), lower energy, and higher strength and volume indices than CXCR3-negative naive cells. Comparably high repertoire diversity was found in both naive subsets, whereas much lower repertoire diversity was found in memory CD8+ T cells. Similar TRBV-TRBJ usage was shown by naive CXCR3-negative and CXCR3-positive cells from the same donor, whereas distinct patterns were shown by memory cells. Freshly isolated PBMCs were used for most assays because CXCR3 expression went down partially after cryopreservation.

The CDR3, from cysteine to phenylalanine, totals 16 residues. No DNA is given. In the germline V gene, CDR1 corresponds to SGDLS and CDR2 to YYNGEE. The receptor was isolated from a human donor in good health. Some clones in this sample may be carry-over from other donors' samples. The receptor chain draws on TRBV9 and TRBJ2-1; TCRdb's D call of TRBD2 is untestable without DNA. Input material: naive CXCR3- CD8+ T cells from blood. The intended sense of this specimen's cell subset or site label: CD45RO-CCR7+CD27+CD95- naive CD8+ T cells lacking CXCR3 (TNR3-). The CDR3 in this case is CASSDQLAGANNEQFF.